A selection of T cell receptor beta chains follows, all from one sample in a study of cytomegalovirus exposure and HLA in healthy donors. Assay used: immunoSEQ multiplex PCR; TCRdb lists only in-frame clones, some missing. This sample has over 150,000 clones; 85% occur once, and the top ten carry 1%. Material: PBMCs. The receptors derive from a boy aged 2-15 years in good health and CMV-seronegative. CDR3s include the opening cysteine and the closing phenylalanine or tryptophan. The D gene is left open where the match is weak. Size is omitted from some rows. Given values are once, few, many or a class for expanded clones.

>TRBV28|TRBJ2-3|TRBD2|-
CASRPREGSLNTQYF
TGTGCCAGCAGACCGCGGGAGGGCTCTTTGAATACGCAGTATTTT
>TRBV15|TRBJ1-1|-|-
CATSRDTLNTEAFF
TGTGCCACCAGCAGGGACACCTTGAACACTGAAGCTTTCTTT
>TRBV6-1|TRBJ1-2|TRBD1|-
CASKDRGVRGYTF
TGTGCCAGCAAGGACAGGGGGGTGAGAGGCTACACCTTC
>TRBV6-5|TRBJ1-6|-|-
CASTPSSYNSPLHF
TGTGCCAGCACCCCGAGCTCCTATAATTCACCCCTCCACTTT
>TRBV28|TRBJ1-6|-|-
CASSSTGLVSPLHF
TGTGCCAGCAGTTCAACAGGGTTGGTATCACCCCTCCACTTT
>TRBV5-6|TRBJ1-1|-|-
CASSLGGPNTEAFF
TGTGCCAGCAGCTTGGGGGGGCCGAACACTGAAGCTTTCTTT
>TRBV29-1|TRBJ2-7|TRBD1|-
CSVTGWDRGHEQYF
TGCAGCGTTACCGGGTGGGACAGGGGGCACGAGCAGTACTTC
>TRBV7-2|TRBJ2-1|TRBD2|once
CASSFLSGSYNEQFF
TGTGCCAGCAGCTTTCTTAGCGGGTCCTACAATGAGCAGTTCTTC
>TRBV7-2|TRBJ1-1|-|-
CASSRVRLIGNTEAFF
TGTGCCAGCAGCCGAGTCCGCTTAATTGGGAACACTGAAGCTTTCTTT
>TRBV11-2|TRBJ2-2|-|-
CASSSRSLVNTGELFF
TGTGCCAGCAGCTCTAGAAGTCTGGTGAACACCGGGGAGCTGTTTTTT
>TRBV13|TRBJ1-6|-|-
CASSLANNSPLHF
TGTGCCAGCAGCTTAGCCAATAATTCACCCCTCCACTTT
>TRBV5-1|TRBJ2-2|TRBD1|few
CASSSNRGSSNTGELFF
TGCGCCAGCAGCTCTAACAGGGGATCCAGCAACACCGGGGAGCTGTTTTTT
>TRBV6-1|TRBJ2-5|-|-
CASSEGGYGTRETQYF
TGTGCCAGCAGTGAAGGAGGGTACGGCACGCGAGAGACCCAGTACTTC
>TRBV7-2|TRBJ2-1|-|few
CASSLARGPGQFF
TGTGCCAGCAGCTTAGCGCGAGGGCCGGGGCAGTTCTTC
>TRBV5-5|TRBJ2-5|TRBD2|few
CASSSGRAGGQETQYF
TGTGCCAGCAGCTCCGGTCGAGCGGGAGGCCAAGAGACCCAGTACTTC
>TRBV7-8|TRBJ1-6|-|-
CASSLALYNSPLHF
TGTGCCAGCAGCTTAGCCCTCTATAATTCACCCCTCCACTTT
>TRBV29-1|TRBJ2-1|-|-
CSGGASVIYEQFF
TGCAGCGGTGGAGCCTCGGTTATATATGAGCAGTTCTTC
>TRBV19|TRBJ2-2|-|-
CASSPRTVILPAGGELFF
TGTGCCAGTAGTCCCCGGACAGTAATCCTACCCGCAGGCGGGGAGCTGTTTTTT
>TRBV29-1|TRBJ2-5|TRBD2|-
CSVEESKKRGVKTQYF
TGCAGCGTTGAAGAAAGTAAGAAGCGGGGCGTAAAGACCCAGTACTTC
>TRBV30|TRBJ1-1|-|-
CAWSVGGNTEAFF
TGTGCCTGGAGTGTAGGGGGGAACACTGAAGCTTTCTTT
>TRBV5-8|TRBJ2-3|-|-
CASSLDRDTDTQYF
TGTGCCAGCAGCTTGGACAGGGACACAGATACGCAGTATTTT
>TRBV9|TRBJ2-7|TRBD1|-
CASSVAHTGAYEQYF
TGTGCCAGCAGCGTAGCCCACACAGGGGCCTACGAGCAGTACTTC
>TRBV9|TRBJ1-1|-|-
CASSQGSLGNTEAFF
TGTGCCAGCAGTCAGGGCAGCCTCGGGAACACTGAAGCTTTCTTT
>TRBV6-6|TRBJ1-2|-|-
CASSSYVNPYGYTF
TGTGCCAGCAGTTCCTACGTCAACCCCTATGGCTACACCTTC
>TRBV11-2|TRBJ2-1|-|-
CASRSPWEGGEQFF
TGTGCCAGCAGGTCGCCGTGGGAGGGGGGGGAGCAGTTCTTC
>TRBV13|TRBJ1-2|TRBD1|-
CASSQPGQTYGYTF
TGTGCCAGCAGCCAGCCGGGACAGACCTATGGCTACACCTTC
>TRBV15|TRBJ2-7|-|-
CATSRDRVGHEQYF
TGTGCCACCAGCAGAGACAGGGTCGGGCACGAGCAGTACTTC
>TRBV15|TRBJ2-3|-|-
CATSRAGASDTQYF
TGTGCCACCAGCAGAGCAGGGGCCTCAGATACGCAGTATTTT
>TRBV28|TRBJ2-5|-|-
CASRSGGGDQETQYF
TGTGCCAGCAGGTCCGGCGGCGGTGACCAAGAGACCCAGTACTTC
>TRBV27|TRBJ2-7|TRBD2|-
CASIRSPSGIGSYEQYF
TGTGCCAGCATCCGTTCTCCCAGCGGGATAGGGTCCTACGAGCAGTACTTC
>TRBV28|TRBJ2-3|TRBD2|-
CASRPPRSGGTDTQYF
TGTGCCAGCAGACCACCTCGCAGCGGGGGCACAGATACGCAGTATTTT
>TRBV9|TRBJ2-2|TRBD2|-
CASSLGLAGAANTGELFF
TGTGCCAGCAGCCTCGGACTAGCGGGGGCCGCGAACACCGGGGAGCTGTTTTTT
>TRBV19|TRBJ1-1|-|-
CASSLSSGSPEAFF
TGTGCCAGTAGTCTATCCTCCGGGTCCCCCGAAGCTTTCTTT
>TRBV5-1|TRBJ2-7|TRBD1|-
CASSLAGQGSYEQYF
TGCGCCAGCAGCTTGGCGGGACAGGGGTCCTACGAGCAGTACTTC
>TRBV5-4|TRBJ2-1|TRBD2|once
CASSRGTSAYNEQFF
TGTGCCAGCAGCCGGGGGACTAGCGCCTACAATGAGCAGTTCTTC
>TRBV29-1|TRBJ2-1|-|-
CSYVRGAPNNEQFF
TGCAGCTACGTCAGGGGGGCGCCTAACAATGAGCAGTTCTTC
>TRBV19|TRBJ2-5|-|-
CASSIGGQQETQYF
TGTGCCAGTAGTATAGGAGGACAGCAAGAGACCCAGTACTTC
>TRBV7-9|TRBJ1-6|-|once
CSSSFPTREPNSPLHF
TGTTCCAGCAGCTTCCCTACCCGAGAGCCCAATTCACCCCTCCACTTT
>TRBV6-4|TRBJ2-3|TRBD1|few
CASSLQGTGGDTQYF
TGTGCCAGCAGCCTCCAAGGGACAGGGGGGGATACGCAGTATTTT
>TRBV7-9|TRBJ1-2|TRBD1|-
CASSFEGQSLIYGYTF
TGTGCCAGCAGCTTCGAGGGACAGAGCTTGATCTATGGCTACACCTTC
>TRBV18|TRBJ1-5|-|-
CASSPGSPSNQPQHF
TGTGCCAGCTCACCGGGCAGCCCCAGCAATCAGCCCCAGCATTTT
>TRBV11-2|TRBJ2-1|-|-
CASSLDRRAGEQFF
TGTGCCAGCAGCTTAGATCGGAGGGCAGGGGAGCAGTTCTTC
>TRBV9|TRBJ2-1|-|-
CASSPSGTGAYNEQFF
TGTGCCAGCAGCCCGAGCGGGACAGGCGCCTACAATGAGCAGTTCTTC
>TRBV25-1|TRBJ1-1|TRBD1|-
CASTTTSGQGRTEAFF
TGTGCCAGCACGACAACCTCGGGACAGGGGAGGACTGAAGCTTTCTTT
>TRBV10-3|TRBJ2-3|-|-
CAVRGNTDTQYF
TGTGCCGTAAGGGGGAACACAGATACGCAGTATTTT
>TRBV6-1|TRBJ1-2|-|-
CASSEAPDTFYGYTF
TGTGCCAGCAGTGAAGCGCCAGACACCTTCTATGGCTACACCTTC
>TRBV28|TRBJ2-2|-|-
CASSLQGVPGELFF
TGTGCCAGCAGCCTACAGGGAGTTCCCGGGGAGCTGTTTTTT